A single sample is the source of the 11 T cell receptor beta chains below, sequenced in a study of T cell repertoires in cytomegalovirus infection. Each CDR3 protein gets one entry after TCRdb re-called the reads with MiXCR. Seen here are about 770,000 distinct CDR3 sequences, approximately 32% observed once, and the top ten hold about 12%. Antigen specificity for these receptors is unknown. Sequencing was performed on cultured CD8+ T cells from PBMCs, taken from culture after CMV antigen stimulation. The receptor set was obtained from a human donor in good health (CMV status not recorded). Some clones in this sample may be carry-over from other donors' samples.

CDR3 in DNA: TGTGCCAGCAGCCCAACTAGCGGGGGGGCCGGCACAGATACGCAGTATTTT. Protein sequence: CASSPTSGGAGTDTQYF. This chain links TRBV9 with TRBJ2-3; 13 bases are a match to TRBD2. Germline loops: CDR1 SGDLS, CDR2 YYNGEE. This CDR3 contains 17 residues. V lost 4 bases and J lost 1; bases outside the gene matches: 6.

The V and J genes are TRBV6-1 and TRBJ2-3; the D gene is possibly TRBD2 (5 bases). V gave up 6 bases and J gave up 3 bases, with 10 bases separating them. The CDR3 extends over 13 amino acids. Germline CDR1 MNHNS, CDR2 SASEGT. Here the CDR3 DNA reads TGTGCCAGCAGGCCTCTAGCAACAGATACGCAGTATTTT. Its translation is CASRPLATDTQYF.

Turning to this clonotype: One base away lies a much larger clone, so this may be a sequencing read error. J is TRBJ1-2 and V is TRBV7-8; D remains unclear. CDR1 and CDR2 from the germline V gene are SGHVS and FQNEAQ. This CDR3 comprises 15 residues. The CDR3 coding sequence is TGTGCCAGCAGCTTAGCCGACTTCCCGAACTATAGCTACACCTTC. Encoded protein: CASSLADFPNYSYTF.

The chain recombines TRBV28 with TRBJ2-2, with 10 bases lining up with TRBD2. This CDR3 is 15 amino acids long. Germline CDR1 reads MDHEN; CDR2 reads SYDVKM. V lost 4 bases and J lost 5; bases outside the gene matches: 4. The CDR3 DNA sequence: TGTGCCAGCAGTTCCCTAGCGGGAGTAACCGGGGAGCTGTTTTTT. Translation: CASSSLAGVTGELFF.

This clonotype was seen only a few times. V usage is TRBV7-9 and J usage is TRBJ2-1, with D unclear. Germline-derived CDR1 and CDR2 are SEHNR and FQNEAQ (reference sequence). The V end was cut by 2 bases, the J end by 7 bases, with 12 bases between. The CDR3 is 14 residues long. CDR3 protein: CASSLSRTVNEQFF. The CDR3 nucleotides are TGTGCCAGCAGCTTATCCCGGACCGTAAATGAGCAGTTCTTC.

The V and J genes are TRBV7-3 and TRBJ1-1; D gene uncertain. Germline V gene sequence: CDR1 SGHTA, CDR2 FQGTGA. The length of the CDR3 is 13 residues. Between the trimmed V and J ends, which lost 2 bases and 5 bases, there was a span of 9 bases. The CDR3: CASSLSRWTEAFF. In DNA form, the CDR3 reads TGTGCCAGCAGCTTATCGAGGTGGACTGAAGCTTTCTTT. The full variable domain, in which reference TRBV7-3 and TRBJ1-1 provide the parts outside the CDR3, is GAGVSQTPSNKVTEKGKYVELRCDPISGHTALYWYRQSLGQGPEFLIYFQGTGAADDSGLPNDRFFAVRPEGSVSTLKIQRTERGDSAVYLCASSLSRWTEAFFGQGTRLTVV.

This clonotype was counted between two and nine times. This chain links TRBV2 with TRBJ2-3; tentative D call: TRBD1 (6 bases). The germline gives CDR1 SNHLY, CDR2 FYNNEI. The CDR3 consists of 15 residues. V was pared by 6 bases and J by 2 bases, with 15 bases between. The CDR3 region is CASSETGQDTDTQYF. The DNA for the CDR3 is TGTGCCAGCAGCGAGACAGGTCAGGACACAGATACGCAGTATTTT.

This clonotype was observed a handful of times. The J gene is TRBJ2-2, the V gene TRBV25-1; D remains ambiguous. V dropped 1 base and J dropped 1 base, with 7 bases sitting between them. CDR1 is MGHDK, CDR2 SYGVNS, per germline. The CDR3 consists of 15 residues. CDR3 sequence (DNA): TGTGCCAGCAGTGAATGGATACGGAACACCGGGGAGCTGTTTTTT. Residues: CASSEWIRNTGELFF.

The gene calls are TRBV4-1 and TRBJ2-7, with D maybe TRBD2 (6 bases). V dropped 0 bases and J dropped 3 bases, with 12 bases sitting between them. The CDR3 sequence is 15 residues long. The germline V gene encodes CDR1 MGHRA and CDR2 YSYEKL. This CDR3 reads CASSQEAGTIYEQYF. For the CDR3, the DNA is TGCGCCAGCAGCCAAGAGGCGGGGACCATCTACGAGCAGTACTTC.

A few counts support this clonotype. The chain combines TRBV7-9 with TRBJ1-4; possible D gene TRBD1, 5 bases. The CDR3 spans 14 residues. V was clipped by 1 base and J by 8 bases, with 11 bases between them. CDR1 is SEHNR and CDR2 is FQNEAQ in the germline V gene (reference sequence). The CDR3 coding sequence is TGTGCCAGCAGCTTAGTAGGGGCTGGGGAAAAACTGTTTTTT. This gives the protein CASSLVGAGEKLFF. Combining the CDR3 with reference TRBV7-9 and TRBJ1-4 gives the whole variable domain DTGVSQNPRHKITKRGQNVTFRCDPISEHNRLYWYRQTLGQGPEFLTYFQNEAQLEKSRLLSDRFSAERPKGSFSTLEIQRTEQGDSAMYLCASSLVGAGEKLFFGSGTQLSVL.

There are many counts of this clonotype. The chain joins TRBV4-1 to TRBJ2-1; D is uncertain. The ends were cut back, 0 bases at V and 5 bases at J, with 2 bases in the middle. There are 12 residues in the CDR3. Per the germline V gene, CDR1 is MGHRA and CDR2 is YSYEKL. CDR3 nucleotides: TGCGCCAGCAGCCAAGAGAACAATGAGCAGTTCTTC. Encoded protein: CASSQENNEQFF.